The 15 T cell receptor beta chains listed next were all sequenced from one sample in a study of shared clonotypes between healthy human individuals. Using immunoSEQ multiplex PCR, the repertoire was profiled, and TCRdb retains in-frame clones only, with some absent. This sample has roughly 2.1 million clones, with more than 85% found just once. Naive CD8 cells lacked CD45RO and underwent positive selection for CCR7, leaving out terminally differentiated effector memory CD45RA+ cells. Sequences were obtained from naive CD8+ T cells from PBMCs. These receptors were taken from a man younger than 30 in good health. Some clones in this sample may be carry-over from other donors' samples.

The chain links TRBV27 to TRBJ2-7; D is perhaps TRBD1 or TRBD2 (6 bases each). The CDR3 is made up of 15 amino acids. The germline V gene encodes CDR1 MNHEY and CDR2 SMNVEV (reference sequence). V was pared by 1 base and J by 6 bases, with 16 bases between. CDR3 region: CASSLLGGLGSEQYF. CDR3 DNA sequence: TGTGCCAGCAGTTTATTAGGGGGGCTTGGTTCCGAGCAGTACTTC.

CDR3 in amino acids: CASSVGWEVDSYEQYF. In DNA form, the CDR3 reads TGTGCCAGCAGCGTAGGGTGGGAGGTCGACTCCTACGAGCAGTACTTC. The rearrangement links TRBV9 to TRBJ2-7; D is possibly TRBD2 (6 bases). Trimming removed 0 bases from V and 0 bases from J, with 13 bases in between. Germline CDR1 reads SGDLS; CDR2 reads YYNGEE. The CDR3 extends over 16 amino acids.

V and J are TRBV2 and TRBJ2-3; a possible D gene is TRBD2 (5 bases). Per germline, CDR1 SNHLY and CDR2 FYNNEI. The V gene lost 9 bases and the J gene lost 5 bases, with 12 bases spanning the gap. The CDR3 totals 12 residues. The DNA of the CDR3 is TGTGCCAGTGTAGGCCGGGAAGATACGCAGTATTTT. This translates into CASVGREDTQYF.

V gene TRBV27 combines with J gene TRBJ1-2; D remains ambiguous. Looked up from germline, CDR1 is MNHEY and CDR2 is SMNVEV (reference sequence). V was cut by 5 bases and J by 4 bases, with 17 bases left in between. The CDR3 runs 15 residues. CDR3 loop: CASSITGRFPYGYTF. CDR3 DNA sequence: TGTGCCAGCAGTATAACTGGAAGATTCCCCTATGGCTACACCTTC.

The chain employs TRBV2 and TRBJ2-2; TRBD1 is a possible D gene (7 bases). V lost 5 bases and J lost 7, with 14 bases in between. This CDR3 comprises 14 residues. Germline V lookup: CDR1 SNHLY, CDR2 FYNNEI. CDR3 coding DNA: TGTGCCAGCAGTCGGACAGGAGGGGACGGGGAGCTGTTTTTT. Its protein is CASSRTGGDGELFF.

The V and J genes are TRBV9 and TRBJ1-2; 7 bases are shared with TRBD1. CDR3 length: 16 amino acids. The V segment lost 0 bases and the J segment 4 bases; nucleotides outside the gene matches: 9. Per germline, CDR1 SGDLS and CDR2 YYNGEE. DNA for the CDR3: TGTGCCAGCAGCGTAGCAACAGGGGAGGAGCGCTATGGCTACACCTTC. Protein sequence: CASSVATGEERYGYTF. The variable domain in full, with the rest retrieved from reference TRBV9 and TRBJ1-2, is DSGVTQTPKHLITATGQRVTLRCSPRSGDLSVYWYQQSLDQGLQFLIQYYNGEERAKGNILERFSAQQFPDLHSELNLSSLELGDSALYFCASSVATGEERYGYTFGSGTRLTVV.

The chain combines TRBV28 with TRBJ1-2, with TRBD1 matching over 7 bases. This CDR3 is 14 amino acids long. V shed 3 bases and J 5 bases; nucleotides not matched to a gene: 6. Germline CDR1 MDHEN, CDR2 SYDVKM. CDR3 amino acids: CASSFQGEVYGYTF. CDR3 DNA: TGTGCCAGCAGTTTCCAGGGGGAGGTGTATGGCTACACCTTC.

The V and J genes are TRBV5-1 and TRBJ1-1; possibly TRBD1 for D (6 bases). V was pared by 0 bases and J by 4 bases, with 13 bases between. CDR3 length equals 15 residues. CDR1 and CDR2 (germline): SGHRS, YFSETQ. This chain's CDR3 is CASSLGEGGFTEAFF. In DNA, the CDR3 is TGCGCCAGCAGCTTGGGCGAGGGGGGTTTCACTGAAGCTTTCTTT.

Concerning this clone itself: This sample also contains other DNA sequences that code for the same CDR3. This chain links TRBV19 with TRBJ2-1; D call uncertain. The CDR3 totals 15 residues. V lost 1 base and J 0 bases, leaving 7 bases between the germline ends. Germline loops: CDR1 LNHDA, CDR2 SQIVND (reference sequence). Here the CDR3 DNA reads TGTGCCAGTAGTATAGTCCCGGGCTCCTACAATGAGCAGTTCTTC. This translates into CASSIVPGSYNEQFF.

The chain combines TRBV11-2 with TRBJ2-1, with D possibly matching TRBD2 (6 bases). The CDR3 is made up of 17 amino acids. Germline CDR1 reads SGHAT; CDR2 reads FQNNGV. V was shortened by 5 bases and J by 0 bases, with 17 bases between the two germline ends. CDR3 region: CASSLTSGWGSYNEQFF. CDR3 sequence (DNA): TGTGCCAGCAGCCTTACCAGCGGGTGGGGCTCCTACAATGAGCAGTTCTTC.

The chain recombines TRBV30 with TRBJ2-3; 11 bases align to TRBD2. Germline V gene data show CDR1 as GTSNPN and CDR2 as SVGIG (reference sequence). The CDR3 loop spans 16 amino acids. Germline trimming cut 1 base from V and 6 bases from J; bases unmatched to any gene: 9. CDR3 DNA sequence: TGTGCCTGGAGTGGATCGACTAGCGGGATCCCGGATACGCAGTATTTT. Translating gives CAWSGSTSGIPDTQYF.

V and J are TRBV19 and TRBJ1-1; D is unresolved. V was trimmed by 4 bases and J by 8 bases, leaving 11 bases between them. CDR1 is LNHDA and CDR2 is SQIVND in the germline V gene (reference sequence). This CDR3 is built from 12 residues. The CDR3 sequence is CASSKARIEAFF. CDR3 in DNA: TGTGCCAGTAGTAAAGCCCGAATAGAAGCTTTCTTT.

This sequence joins TRBV7-6 and TRBJ2-7; D remains ambiguous. The length of the CDR3 is 15 residues. Deletions cut 2 bases from V and 2 bases from J, with 13 bases between. The germline CDR1 and CDR2 sequences are SGHVS and FNYEAQ. CDR3 DNA sequence: TGTGCCAGCAGCTTATTCACAGATAAAGCCTACGAGCAGTACTTC. Protein sequence: CASSLFTDKAYEQYF.

V is TRBV10-1 and J is TRBJ2-7; the D gene is possibly TRBD1 (5 bases). The germline V gene encodes CDR1 WNHNN and CDR2 SYGVQD (reference sequence). V gave up 6 bases and J gave up 5 bases, with 11 bases separating them. The CDR3 length is 12 residues. CDR3 region: CASSPGFHEQYF. The CDR3 bases are TGCGCCAGCAGCCCAGGGTTTCACGAGCAGTACTTC.

The chain is built from TRBV6-6 and TRBJ2-7, with no clear D. The V end lost 6 bases, the J end lost 3 bases, and 9 bases lay between the germline ends. This CDR3 has 12 residues. Germline values: CDR1 MNHNY, CDR2 SVGAGI (reference sequence). The CDR3 DNA reads TGTGCCAGCAGCCACAAAGACTACGAGCAGTACTTC. Protein sequence: CASSHKDYEQYF.